This T cell receptor (beta chain) was identified in a study of blood T cells in healthy people across ages. Whole-study context: In model experiments, template switching was able to capture about one barcoded beta molecule for every two T cells that were present.

Using a J-beta primer mix together with a sample-barcoded 5' primer, a second PCR was run for about 6 to 12 cycles. Each CDR3 protein gets one entry after TCRdb re-called the 5' RACE reads with MiXCR. The top ten clones hold more than 6% of a sample with some 1.5 million distinct CDR3 sequences, approximately 30% of them seen once. Notes on this clonotype: A much more abundant neighbour one base away suggests this may be a read error.

This receptor was taken from a woman aged 30 to 39 in good health. The sample consisted of blood.

The chain's CDR3 is CASSLITGGDYTF. The CDR3, as DNA: TGTGCCAGCAGCTTAATAACAGGAGGTGACTACACCTTC. This chain uses TRBV11-2 with TRBJ1-2, with D possibly matching TRBD1 (5 bases). The germline CDR1 and CDR2 sequences are SGHAT and FQNNGV. This CDR3 contains 13 residues. V was cut by 2 bases and J by 10 bases, with 14 bases left in between.